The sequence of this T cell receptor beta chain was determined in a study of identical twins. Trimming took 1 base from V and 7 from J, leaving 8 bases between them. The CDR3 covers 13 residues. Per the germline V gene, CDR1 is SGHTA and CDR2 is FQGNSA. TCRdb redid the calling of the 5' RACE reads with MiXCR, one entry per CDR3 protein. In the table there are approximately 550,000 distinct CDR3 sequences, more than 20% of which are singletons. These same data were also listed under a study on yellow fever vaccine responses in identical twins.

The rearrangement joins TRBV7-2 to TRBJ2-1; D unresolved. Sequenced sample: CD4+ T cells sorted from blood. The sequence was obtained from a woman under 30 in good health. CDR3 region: CASSLVGINEQFF. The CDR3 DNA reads TGTGCCAGCAGCTTAGTGGGGATAAATGAGCAGTTCTTC.